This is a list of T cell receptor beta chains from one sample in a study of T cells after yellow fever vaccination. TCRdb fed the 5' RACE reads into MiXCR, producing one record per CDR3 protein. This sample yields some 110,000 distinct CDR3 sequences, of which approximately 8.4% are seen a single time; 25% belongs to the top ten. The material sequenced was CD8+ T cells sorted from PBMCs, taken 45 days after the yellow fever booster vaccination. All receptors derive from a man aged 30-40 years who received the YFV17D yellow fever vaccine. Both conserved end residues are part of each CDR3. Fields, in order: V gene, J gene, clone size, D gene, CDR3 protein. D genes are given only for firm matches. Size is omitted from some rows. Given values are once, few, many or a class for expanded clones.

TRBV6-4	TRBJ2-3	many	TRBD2	CASSAGTSGSTDTQYF
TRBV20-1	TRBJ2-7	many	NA	CSARGGDRPYEQYF
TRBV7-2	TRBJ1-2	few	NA	CASSSLVGSSYGYTF
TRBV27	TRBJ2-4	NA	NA	CASSPITGTRVQLAKNIQYF
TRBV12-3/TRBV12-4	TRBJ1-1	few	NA	CASTRRTGNTEAFF
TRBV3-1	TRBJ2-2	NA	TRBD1	CASSQAGGAGELFF
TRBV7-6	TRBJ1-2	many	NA	CASSLAPGDYGYTF
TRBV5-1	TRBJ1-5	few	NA	CASSLTTNQPQHF
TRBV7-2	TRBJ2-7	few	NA	CASSLEPLYEQYF
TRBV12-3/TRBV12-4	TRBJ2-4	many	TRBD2	CASSFRPSGPNIQYF
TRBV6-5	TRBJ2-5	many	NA	CASSYSGGLQETQYF
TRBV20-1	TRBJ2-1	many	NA	CSARWGEIYNEQFF
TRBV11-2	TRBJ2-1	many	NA	CASSLGSVSYNEQFF
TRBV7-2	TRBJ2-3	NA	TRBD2	CASSLAEAGDGTDTQYF
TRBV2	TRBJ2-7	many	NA	CASSETTAYEQYF
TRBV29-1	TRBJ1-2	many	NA	CRAGQGSVYTF
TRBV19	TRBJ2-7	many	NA	CASSIDGNGAYEQYF